These T cell receptor beta chains were read from a single sample in a study of shared clonotypes between healthy human individuals. Sequenced by immunoSEQ multiplex PCR; TCRdb stores in-frame clones only, minus some. The profile covers about 1,800,000 clones, with about 95% appearing a single time and around 1% taken by the ten largest. Sequencing was carried out using naive CD8+ T cells sorted from blood. These receptors all come from a young man in good health. CDR3s include the opening cysteine and the closing phenylalanine or tryptophan. A D gene is named only where the DNA matches it firmly.

v_call,d_call,j_call,cdr3_aa
TRBV5-6,.,TRBJ2-3,CASSNWAGRTDTQYF
TRBV11-2,.,TRBJ2-5,CASAHAETQYF
TRBV19,.,TRBJ2-3,CASSVPGTPTGDTQYF
TRBV29-1,.,TRBJ2-5,CSGVMETQYF
TRBV29-1,.,TRBJ1-1,CSVVQGLEAFF
TRBV15,TRBD2,TRBJ2-3,CATSPRGLVSGDTQYF
TRBV5-5,TRBD1,TRBJ1-2,CASSLGTGYGYTF
TRBV4-3,.,TRBJ2-1,CASSQEWGDEQFF
TRBV4-2,.,TRBJ2-3,CASSQETSATQYF
TRBV9,.,TRBJ2-2,CASSPFTGELFF
TRBV7-9,.,TRBJ2-3,CASSLEGASTDTQYF
TRBV5-6,.,TRBJ2-7,CASSDDSRSYEQYF
TRBV10-2,TRBD2,TRBJ2-1,CASSEWGLAGNNEQFF
TRBV7-9,TRBD2,TRBJ2-1,CASSQGSRFALAVYNEQFF
TRBV6-1,.,TRBJ2-7,CASSEGGGPAYEQYF
TRBV19,.,TRBJ2-7,CAFTGPSGQYF
TRBV2,TRBD1,TRBJ2-1,CASSYQGAGFNEQFF
TRBV6-5,TRBD1,TRBJ1-2,CASSSATGSGGYTF
TRBV6-5,.,TRBJ1-5,CASRPDPSGNQPQHF
TRBV29-1,.,TRBJ2-3,CSVEADSDTQYF
TRBV27,.,TRBJ2-7,CASSLSPSGSYEQYF
TRBV27,.,TRBJ2-5,CASSMGFGETQYF
TRBV6-6,.,TRBJ1-6,CASSYVGAYNSPLHF
TRBV6-6,TRBD1,TRBJ1-3,CASSWDRGFEDTIYF
TRBV5-1,TRBD1,TRBJ1-2,CASSFSIGQGVYGYTF
TRBV10-3,TRBD1,TRBJ1-1,CAISIAGTGALNTEAFF
TRBV10-2,TRBD2,TRBJ2-7,CASREGLATEQYF
TRBV2,.,TRBJ1-5,CASSDSVSNQPQHF
TRBV27,TRBD2,TRBJ2-1,CASRPGLVGNEQFF